Listed here are 5 T cell receptor beta chains from one sample, sequenced in a study of regulatory T cells in long-lasting Graves disease. As to time point: persistent/refractory GD, antithyroid drugs over 5 years with positive TRAb. PBMC RNA served as the TCR library source. The authors built TCR beta libraries using iRepertoire HTBI primers and Arm-PCR of CDR3 regions. TCRdb re-called the multiplex PCR reads through MiXCR, storing one row per CDR3 protein. The repertoire holds a few hundred thousand distinct CDR3 sequences, with roughly 23% as singletons. The sample here was peripheral blood mononuclear cells (PBMCs), taken when the disease was refractory, from a patient treated with antithyroid drugs. These TCRs come from a female donor with Graves disease.

This clonotype occurred a few times. The V and J genes are TRBV20-1 and TRBJ2-7, with TRBD1 as a possible D gene (5 bases). V was trimmed by 3 bases and J by 2 bases, leaving 14 bases between them. This CDR3 contains 14 residues. Germline CDR1 and CDR2: DFQATT and SNEGSKA (reference sequence). The CDR3 loop is CSASTRERTYEQYF. The CDR3 bases are TGCAGTGCTAGTACCAGGGAAAGGACCTACGAGCAGTACTTC.

The CDR3 nucleotides read TGTGCCAGCAGCTTAAGTGGGAGTCCACTTCAAGAGCAGTTCTTC. Translated, it gives CASSLSGSPLQEQFF. The chain couples TRBV7-9 to TRBJ2-1; tentatively, D is TRBD2 (5 bases). The CDR3 extends over 15 amino acids. Germline assignment: CDR1 SEHNR and CDR2 FQNEAQ (reference sequence). Between the trimmed V and J ends, which lost 2 bases and 10 bases, there was a span of 18 bases.

This clonotype has at least ten counts. The rearrangement links TRBV2 to TRBJ2-5, with D unresolved. V lost 2 bases, J lost 4 bases, and 8 bases lay in between. The CDR3 runs 13 residues. Germline V lookup: CDR1 SNHLY, CDR2 FYNNEI. The CDR3 DNA follows: TGTGCCAGCAGTGAACTAGTTACAGAGACCCAGTACTTC. Protein: CASSELVTETQYF.

This clonotype has more than one count but fewer than ten. The chain combines TRBV4-2 with TRBJ1-6, with 8 bases fitting TRBD1. V trimming: 3 bases; J trimming: 8 bases; junction bases outside the gene matches: 0. CDR3 length: 13 residues. The germline CDR1 and CDR2 sequences are LGHNA and YNFKEQ. CDR3 sequence reads: CASSQDRDSPLHF. CDR3 DNA sequence: TGTGCCAGCAGCCAGGACAGGGATTCACCCCTCCACTTT.

Only a few counts were recorded for this clonotype. This rearrangement joins TRBV20-1 to TRBJ1-5; D ambiguous. Germline CDR1 and CDR2: DFQATT and SNEGSKA (reference sequence). CDR3 length: 13 amino acids. V lost 3 bases, J lost 0 bases, and 6 bases lay in between. The CDR3 sequence: CSARGNSNQPQHF. CDR3 in DNA: TGCAGTGCTAGGGGCAATAGCAATCAGCCCCAGCATTTT.